These 21 T cell receptor beta chains were sequenced from one sample in a study of blood T cell repertoires in COVID-19. Produced via immunoSEQ multiplex PCR; TCRdb's table is partial and in-frame only. The repertoire has roughly 180,000 clones, 75% to 85% of them found once; the top ten carry roughly 8%. The source material was peripheral blood. The source is a woman aged 55-69 years with COVID-19, enrolled during active disease.

This chain uses TRBV10-3 with TRBJ2-4; TRBD2 is a possible D gene (6 bases). The germline CDR1 and CDR2 sequences are ENHRY and SYGVKD. The CDR3 has 14 amino acids. V lost 2 bases to trimming and J lost 14 bases, with 19 bases between them. The CDR3 is CAISEAPDGGMEYF. In DNA form, the CDR3 reads TGTGCCATCAGTGAGGCGCCAGACGGCGGGATGGAGTACTTC.

A few counts support this clone. The chain links TRBV3-1 (or the pseudogene TRBV3-2) to TRBJ2-7; 8 positions match TRBD2. The CDR3 sequence is 15 residues long. Germline-derived CDR1 and CDR2 are LGHDT and YNNKEL (reference sequence). Germline trimming cut 5 bases from V and 1 base from J; bases unmatched to any gene: 7. The CDR3 bases are TGTGCCAGCAGCGTTGGAGCGGGAGAGTCCTACGAGCAGTACTTC. Translation gives CASSVGAGESYEQYF.

The rearrangement joins TRBV5-1 to TRBJ2-7, with 10 bases aligning to TRBD1. Germline V gene lookup returns CDR1 SGHRS and CDR2 YFSETQ. V was pared by 0 bases and J by 5 bases, with 5 bases of the junction left unmatched. The CDR3 has 15 amino acids. Here the CDR3 reads CASSLGPGTGDEQYF. The CDR3 nucleotides are TGCGCCAGCAGCTTGGGGCCTGGGACAGGGGACGAGCAGTACTTC.

This clone appeared a single time. J is TRBJ1-2 and V is TRBV30; 8 nucleotides align to TRBD1. This CDR3 has 15 residues. Trimming at V came to 1 base and at J to 7 bases, leaving 11 bases not matched to a gene. CDR1 is GTSNPN and CDR2 is SVGIG in the germline V gene (reference sequence). The DNA for the CDR3 is TGTGCCTGGAGTGGGACAGGGTCGGGTGTGAGTGGCTACACCTTC. It is translated as CAWSGTGSGVSGYTF.

J is TRBJ2-2 and V is TRBV7-6; 8 bases agree with TRBD1. This CDR3 region has 17 residues. V shed 5 bases and J 2 bases; nucleotides not matched to a gene: 10. Germline lookup yields CDR1 SGHVS and CDR2 FNYEAQ. The CDR3 DNA follows: TGTGCCAGCAGCACCTACAGGGGGGACTCTAACACCGGGGAGCTGTTTTTT. It encodes CASSTYRGDSNTGELFF.

The chain uses TRBV11-2 and TRBJ1-6; D unclear. The germline gives CDR1 SGHAT, CDR2 FQNNGV. V shed 3 bases and J shed 7 bases, with 13 bases lying between them. The CDR3 has 15 amino acids. CDR3 DNA sequence: TGTGCCAGCAGCTTTCAGGACTTAGGAAATTCACCCCTCCACTTT. It yields the protein CASSFQDLGNSPLHF.

The gene calls are TRBV3-1 (or the pseudogene TRBV3-2) and TRBJ1-1, with TRBD1 matching 9 bases. CDR1 is LGHDT and CDR2 is YNNKEL in the germline V gene (reference sequence). The CDR3 has 13 amino acids. With 6 bases clipped from V and 4 bases from J, the junction kept 3 bases outside the gene matches. The CDR3 DNA is TGTGCCAGCAGGGACAGGGGTGGCACTGAAGCTTTCTTT. This gives the protein CASRDRGGTEAFF.

The V call is TRBV19, the J call TRBJ2-7; 7 positions match TRBD2. The germline gives CDR1 LNHDA, CDR2 SQIVND (reference sequence). This CDR3 comprises 14 residues. V was pared by 7 bases and J by 4 bases, with 10 bases of the junction left unmatched. As DNA, the CDR3 is TGTGCCAGTACCCCGGGGAGGGGACCGTACGAGCAGTACTTC. Its protein is CASTPGRGPYEQYF.

The chain carries TRBV19 and TRBJ1-1; the D gene is possibly TRBD1 (6 bases). The V end was cut by 4 bases, the J end by 6 bases, with 12 bases between. The CDR3 is 13 amino acids. Germline CDR1 reads LNHDA; CDR2 reads SQIVND (reference sequence). CDR3 residues: CASSNQGFAEAFF. The CDR3 coding sequence is TGTGCCAGTAGTAACCAGGGGTTCGCTGAAGCTTTCTTT. Full variable domain (rest looked up from reference TRBV19 and TRBJ1-1): DGGITQSPKYLFRKEGQNVTLSCEQNLNHDAMYWYRQDPGQGLRLIYYSQIVNDFQKGDIAEGYSVSREKKESFPLTVTSAQKNPTAFYLCASSNQGFAEAFFGQGTRLTVV.

The rearrangement links TRBV5-1 to TRBJ2-7, with 8 bases that match TRBD1. Germline CDR1 reads SGHRS; CDR2 reads YFSETQ. The J segment lost 2 bases and the V segment lost 3 bases, leaving 4 bases of the junction unmatched. The CDR3 totals 14 residues. This chain's CDR3 is CASSSGTGTYEQYF. The CDR3, as DNA: TGCGCCAGCAGCTCCGGGACAGGTACCTACGAGCAGTACTTC.

The chain is built from TRBV7-3 and TRBJ2-5; 8 bases map to TRBD2. CDR1 and CDR2 from the germline V gene are SGHTA and FQGTGA. This CDR3 is built from 13 residues. Trimming took 5 bases from V and 9 from J; bases not matched to a gene: 8. Here the CDR3 DNA reads TGTGCCAGCAGCCTGGGACTAGGCGGGTCCCAGTACTTC. It codes for CASSLGLGGSQYF. The full variable domain, with the rest looked up from reference TRBV7-3 and TRBJ2-5, is GAGVSQTPSNKVTEKGKYVELRCDPISGHTALYWYRQSLGQGPEFLIYFQGTGAADDSGLPNDRFFAVRPEGSVSTLKIQRTERGDSAVYLCASSLGLGGSQYFGPGTRLLVL.

The rearrangement links TRBV28 to TRBJ2-2; D is possibly TRBD1 (5 bases). This CDR3 spans 14 amino acids. Germline V gene sequence: CDR1 MDHEN, CDR2 SYDVKM. Trimming took off 6 bases at V and 1 base at J, with 9 bases between the two ends. The CDR3 is CASRTRVNTGELFF. CDR3 in DNA: TGTGCCAGCAGGACCAGGGTGAACACCGGGGAGCTGTTTTTT.

The chain employs TRBV9 and TRBJ1-1; D may be TRBD1 (5 bases). Germline-derived CDR1 and CDR2 are SGDLS and YYNGEE. Trimming left V 0 bases short and J 5 bases short, with 17 bases between. The CDR3 extends over 16 amino acids. The CDR3 loop reads CASSVGTSNLLTEAFF. The CDR3 DNA reads as TGTGCCAGCAGCGTAGGGACAAGTAATTTGCTGACTGAAGCTTTCTTT.

The DNA of the CDR3 is TGTGCCAGCAGCGGGGGACTAGCTACCACAGATACGCAGTATTTT. It yields the protein CASSGGLATTDTQYF. The chain uses TRBV7-2 and TRBJ2-3; 9 positions match TRBD2. Unmatched junction bases numbered 5, after V lost 5 bases and J lost 2 bases. Per the germline V gene, CDR1 is SGHTA and CDR2 is FQGNSA. The CDR3 length is 15 residues. The full variable domain, in which reference TRBV7-2 and TRBJ2-3 provide the parts outside the CDR3, is GAGVSQSPSNKVTEKGKDVELRCDPISGHTALYWYRQSLGQGLEFLIYFQGNSAPDKSGLPSDRFSAERTGGSVSTLTIQRTQQEDSAVYLCASSGGLATTDTQYFGPGTRLTVL.

The chain combines TRBV16 with TRBJ2-1; TRBD2 matches at 7 bases. Germline CDR1 is KGHSY and CDR2 is FQNENV. The V segment lost 1 base and the J segment 15 bases; nucleotides outside the gene matches: 6. The CDR3 has 12 residues. DNA for the CDR3: TGTGCCAGCAGCCAATGGGGCGGGAGTCGGTTCTTC. It is translated as CASSQWGGSRFF.

CDR3 in DNA: TGTGCCAGCAGAGTCGGGACAGTCTATACCTACGAGCAGTACTTC. Its translation is CASRVGTVYTYEQYF. The J gene is TRBJ2-7, the V gene TRBV6-5; 7 nucleotides align to TRBD1. This CDR3 spans 15 amino acids. CDR1 is MNHEY and CDR2 is SVGAGI in the germline V gene. V lost 6 bases to trimming and J lost 2 bases; unmatched junction nucleotides: 10.

The chain carries TRBV5-4 and TRBJ2-3; 10 nucleotides align to TRBD2. The J segment lost 2 bases and the V segment lost 5 bases, leaving 5 bases of the junction unmatched. The CDR3 consists of 15 residues. CDR1 and CDR2 (germline): SGHNT, YYREEE (reference sequence). The CDR3, as DNA: TGTGCCAGCAGTTACACTAGCGGGAACACAGATACGCAGTATTTT. Translating gives CASSYTSGNTDTQYF.

The chain is built from TRBV6-1 and TRBJ2-3; unclear D gene. Germline values: CDR1 MNHNS, CDR2 SASEGT. V lost 3 bases, J lost 0 bases, and 10 bases lay in between. The CDR3 length is 15 residues. The CDR3 loop reads CASSDSTPSTDTQYF. The CDR3 nucleotides are TGTGCCAGCAGTGACAGTACACCTAGCACAGATACGCAGTATTTT.

This clone has a handful of counts. V gene TRBV7-9 combines with J gene TRBJ1-2; 12 nucleotides agree with TRBD1. CDR3 length equals 17 residues. The V and J ends lost 6 bases and 7 bases, in that order; junction bases with no gene match: 15. CDR1 is SEHNR, CDR2 FQNEAQ, per germline (reference sequence). This chain's CDR3 is CASRDPGQGATEGGYTF. For the CDR3, the DNA is TGTGCCAGCAGAGATCCGGGACAGGGGGCAACTGAGGGTGGCTACACCTTC.

The chain is built from TRBV5-4 and TRBJ2-1; 15 nucleotides align to TRBD2. V was clipped by 3 bases and J by 7 bases; unmatched bases: 5. Germline V gives CDR1 SGHNT, CDR2 YYREEE (reference sequence). The CDR3 runs to 16 residues. Here the CDR3 reads CASSSPGLAGGNEQFF. CDR3 bases: TGTGCCAGCAGCTCCCCGGGACTAGCGGGAGGAAATGAGCAGTTCTTC. The full variable domain, with the rest looked up from reference TRBV5-4 and TRBJ2-1, is ETGVTQSPTHLIKTRGQQVTLRCSSQSGHNTVSWYQQALGQGPQFIFQYYREEENGRGNFPPRFSGLQFPNYSSELNVNALELDDSALYLCASSSPGLAGGNEQFFGPGTRLTVL.

This chain uses TRBV4-2 with TRBJ2-3; tentative D call: TRBD2 (7 bases). Germline values: CDR1 LGHNA, CDR2 YNFKEQ. Trimming took 1 base from V and 3 from J, leaving 14 bases between them. The CDR3 consists of 16 residues. The DNA of the CDR3 is TGTGCCAGCAGCCAAGCGAGGGGGGGAGGGACAGATACGCAGTATTTT. It is translated as CASSQARGGGTDTQYF.